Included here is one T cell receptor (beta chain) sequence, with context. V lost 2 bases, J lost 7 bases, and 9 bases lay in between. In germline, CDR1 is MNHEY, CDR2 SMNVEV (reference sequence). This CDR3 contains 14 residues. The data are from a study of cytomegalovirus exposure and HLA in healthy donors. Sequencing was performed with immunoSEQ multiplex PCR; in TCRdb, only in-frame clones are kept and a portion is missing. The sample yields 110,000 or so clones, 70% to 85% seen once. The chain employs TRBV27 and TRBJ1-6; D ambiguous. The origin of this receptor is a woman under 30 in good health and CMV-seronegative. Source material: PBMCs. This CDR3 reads CASSLRGRNSPLHF. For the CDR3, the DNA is TGTGCCAGCAGTTTACGGGGAAGAAATTCACCCCTCCACTTT.